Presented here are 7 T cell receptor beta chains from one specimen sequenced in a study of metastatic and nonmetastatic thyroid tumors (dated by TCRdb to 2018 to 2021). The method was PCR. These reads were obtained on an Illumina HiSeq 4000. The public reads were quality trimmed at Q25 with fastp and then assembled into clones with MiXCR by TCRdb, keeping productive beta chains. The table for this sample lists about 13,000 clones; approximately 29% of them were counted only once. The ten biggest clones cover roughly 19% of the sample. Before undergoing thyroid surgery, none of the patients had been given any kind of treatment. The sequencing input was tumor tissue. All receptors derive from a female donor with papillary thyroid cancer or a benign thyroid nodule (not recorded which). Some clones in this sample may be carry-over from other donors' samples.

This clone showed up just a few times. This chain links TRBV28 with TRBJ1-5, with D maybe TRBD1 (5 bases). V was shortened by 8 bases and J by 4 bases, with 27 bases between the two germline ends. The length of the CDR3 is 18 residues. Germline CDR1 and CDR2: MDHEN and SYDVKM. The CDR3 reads CASLESRQGRTGNQPQHF. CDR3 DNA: TGTGCCAGCCTGGAATCGAGGCAGGGTAGAACGGGGAATCAGCCCCAGCATTTT.

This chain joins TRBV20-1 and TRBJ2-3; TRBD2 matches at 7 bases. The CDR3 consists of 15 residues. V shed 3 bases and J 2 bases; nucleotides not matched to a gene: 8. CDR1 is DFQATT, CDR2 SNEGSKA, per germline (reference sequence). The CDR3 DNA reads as TGCAGTGCTAGCGTAAGGCGGGGGAACACAGATACGCAGTATTTT. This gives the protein CSASVRRGNTDTQYF.

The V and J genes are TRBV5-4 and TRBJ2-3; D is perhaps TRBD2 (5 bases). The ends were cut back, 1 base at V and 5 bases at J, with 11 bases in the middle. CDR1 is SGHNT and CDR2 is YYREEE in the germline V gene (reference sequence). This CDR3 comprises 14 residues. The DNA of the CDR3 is TGTGCCAGCAGCTTGAGGAGGTATGGAGATACGCAGTATTTT. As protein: CASSLRRYGDTQYF.

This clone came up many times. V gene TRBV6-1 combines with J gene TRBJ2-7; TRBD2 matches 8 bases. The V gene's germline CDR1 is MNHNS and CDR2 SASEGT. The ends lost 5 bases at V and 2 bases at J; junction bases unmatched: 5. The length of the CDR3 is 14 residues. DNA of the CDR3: TGTGCCAGCAGTCCGGGGGGGGCAGCCTACGAGCAGTACTTC. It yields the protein CASSPGGAAYEQYF.

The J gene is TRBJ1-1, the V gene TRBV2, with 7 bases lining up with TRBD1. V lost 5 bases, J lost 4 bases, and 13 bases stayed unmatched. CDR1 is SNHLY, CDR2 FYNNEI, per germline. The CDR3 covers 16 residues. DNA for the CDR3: TGTGCCAGCAGTACACCAACCTACAGGGGTGGCACTGAAGCTTTCTTT. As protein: CASSTPTYRGGTEAFF.

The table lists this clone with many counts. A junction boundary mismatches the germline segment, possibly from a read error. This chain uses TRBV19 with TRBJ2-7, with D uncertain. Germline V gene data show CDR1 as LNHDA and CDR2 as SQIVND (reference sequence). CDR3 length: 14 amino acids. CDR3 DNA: TGTGCCAGTAGTATCAGGCTAAACTCCTACGAGCGGTACTTC. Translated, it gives CASSIRLNSYERYF. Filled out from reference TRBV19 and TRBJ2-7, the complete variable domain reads DGGITQSPKYLFRKEGQNVTLSCEQNLNHDAMYWYRQDPGQGLRLIYYSQIVNDFQKGDIAEGYSVSREKKESFPLTVTSAQKNPTAFYLCASSIRLNSYERYFGPGTRLTVT.

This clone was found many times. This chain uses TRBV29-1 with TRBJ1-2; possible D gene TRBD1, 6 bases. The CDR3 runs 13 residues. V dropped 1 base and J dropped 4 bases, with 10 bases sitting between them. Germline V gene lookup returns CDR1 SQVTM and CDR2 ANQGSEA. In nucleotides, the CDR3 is TGCAGCGTTGAAGCGGGCAGGGGCTATGGCTACACCTTC. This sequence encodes CSVEAGRGYGYTF.